This passage covers 21 T cell receptor beta chains from one sample sequenced in a study of T cells in Graves' hyperthyroidism and ophthalmopathy. What was amplified from RNA transcripts were TCR beta CDR3 regions. First-round RT-PCR of the TCR CDR3 relied on the HTBI primer set. TCRdb reanalysed the multiplex PCR reads using MiXCR and keeps one entry per CDR3 protein. The sample lists some 560,000 distinct CDR3 sequences, roughly 15% occurring once. The sample taken for sequencing was blood. The receptors were sampled from a woman aged 40-49 years with Graves' hyperthyroidism.

This clonotype showed up just a few times. This rearrangement joins TRBV20-1 to TRBJ1-2, with a possible D match to TRBD1 (6 bases). There are 12 residues in the CDR3. Germline assignment: CDR1 DFQATT and CDR2 SNEGSKA (reference sequence). The CDR3 loop is CGGGTLPYGYTF. The CDR3 region has the DNA TGCGGGGGCGGGACTTTACCCTATGGCTACACCTTC.

A remark on this clonotype: A much larger clone is a single base away; this may be a read error. V gene TRBV2 combines with J gene TRBJ1-5; weak D call: TRBD1 (6 bases). The CDR3 runs 14 residues. Germline lookup yields CDR1 SNHLY and CDR2 FYNNEI. The CDR3 DNA follows: TGTGCCAGCAGTGATGGACAGAGCAGTCAGCCCCAGCATTTT. This sequence encodes CASSDGQSSQPQHF.

A single count supports this clonotype. This chain joins TRBV12-3 or TRBV12-4 and TRBJ2-7, with 8 nucleotides matching TRBD1. Trimming took 5 bases from V and 7 from J; bases not matched to a gene: 10. This CDR3 region has 14 residues. The CDR3 reads CASSTGTGLTEQYF. The CDR3 DNA sequence: TGTGCCAGCAGTACCGGGACAGGACTCACGGAGCAGTACTTC.

This clonotype was counted many times. The chain couples TRBV30 to TRBJ2-5; D call uncertain. Looked up from germline, CDR1 is GTSNPN and CDR2 is SVGIG (reference sequence). This CDR3 spans 13 amino acids. Trimming cost V 1 base and J 2 bases, with 8 bases left between them. CDR3 residues: CAWSASRQETQYF. Written as DNA, the CDR3 is TGTGCCTGGAGTGCCAGCAGACAAGAGACCCAGTACTTC.

The table lists this clonotype with many counts. This chain links TRBV3-1 with TRBJ2-1, with a possible D match to TRBD2 (6 bases). V was shortened by 1 base and J by 5 bases, with 12 bases between the two germline ends. Looked up from germline, CDR1 is LGHDT and CDR2 is YNNKEL (reference sequence). The CDR3 is 15 residues long. The CDR3 DNA sequence: TGTGCCAGCAGCCAAGGGAGGGCTCCGAACAATGAGCAGTTCTTC. This translates into CASSQGRAPNNEQFF.

V usage is TRBV6-2 or TRBV6-3 and J usage is TRBJ2-7; D not resolved. The V gene's germline CDR1 is MNHEY and CDR2 SVGEGT. The CDR3 is made up of 14 amino acids. Trimming removed 7 bases at V and 1 base at J, with 14 bases between. The DNA of the CDR3 is TGTGCCAGCACCGGGTGGGAACTTTCCTACGAGCAGTACTTC. As protein: CASTGWELSYEQYF.

The chain is built from TRBV20-1 and TRBJ2-2, with 13 bases aligning to TRBD2. The CDR3 is 16 amino acids. Germline-derived CDR1 and CDR2 are DFQATT and SNEGSKA (reference sequence). The ends lost 4 bases at V and 5 bases at J; junction bases unmatched: 7. The CDR3 coding sequence is TGCAGTGCTACACGCTCGGGACTAGCGGGAACCGGGGAGCTGTTTTTT. Translating it yields CSATRSGLAGTGELFF.

This clonotype appeared a few times. The rearrangement links TRBV9 to TRBJ2-7; TRBD2 matches 7 bases. With V trimmed by 0 bases and J by 6 bases, 12 bases remained unmatched. Per the germline V gene, CDR1 is SGDLS and CDR2 is YYNGEE. The CDR3 totals 16 residues. The CDR3 DNA sequence: TGTGCCAGCAGCGTAGCTCCGACGGGAGGTCTCCTCGAGCAGTACTTC. Its translation is CASSVAPTGGLLEQYF.

For this clonotype: A much larger clone differs from this one at a single base, so this may be a read error. The chain combines TRBV24-1 with TRBJ1-1; no definite D call. Germline-derived CDR1 and CDR2 are KGHDR and SFDVKD. V was shortened by 9 bases and J by 1 base, with 11 bases between the two germline ends. There are 13 residues in the CDR3. DNA for the CDR3: TGTGCCACCCGCGGGTCGGGGAACACTGAAGCTTTCTTT. Encoded protein: CATRGSGNTEAFF.

This clonotype has at least ten counts. CDR3 coding DNA: TGTGCCAGCAGTCCAGGGGCGAGACAGCCCCAGCATTTT. This encodes CASSPGARQPQHF. The chain recombines TRBV12-3 or TRBV12-4 with TRBJ1-5; D might be TRBD1 (6 bases). The CDR3 runs 13 residues. V lost 5 bases, J lost 7 bases, and 12 bases lay in between.

This clonotype was found a few times. V is TRBV14 and J is TRBJ1-1; D call uncertain. V was pared by 1 base and J by 3 bases, with 12 bases between. Germline assignment: CDR1 SGHDN and CDR2 FVKESK. The CDR3 contains 15 residues. The CDR3 DNA reads TGTGCCAGCAGCCAAGGGCGAACGGCACACACTGAAGCTTTCTTT. Its translation is CASSQGRTAHTEAFF.

This clonotype was recorded at least ten times. This chain connects TRBV5-1 to TRBJ2-4; 7 bases map to TRBD1. CDR3 length: 16 residues. Germline V gives CDR1 SGHRS, CDR2 YFSETQ. J gave up 1 base and V 3 bases, and 7 bases lay outside the gene matches. The CDR3 here is CASSWDSLVAKNIQYF. CDR3 bases: TGCGCCAGCAGCTGGGACAGCTTGGTGGCCAAAAACATTCAGTACTTC. Together with reference TRBV5-1 and TRBJ2-4, the CDR3 gives the full variable domain: KAGVTQTPRYLIKTRGQQVTLSCSPISGHRSVSWYQQTPGQGLQFLFEYFSETQRNKGNFPGRFSGRQFSNSRSEMNVSTLELGDSALYLCASSWDSLVAKNIQYFGAGTRLSVL.

At least ten counts were recorded for this clonotype. The chain joins TRBV24-1 to TRBJ2-5, with 7 bases lining up with TRBD2. J was trimmed by 5 bases and V by 9 bases; bases with no gene match: 14. CDR3 length equals 15 residues. Germline V gives CDR1 KGHDR, CDR2 SFDVKD. CDR3 amino acids: CATAVGGDPPETQYF. The CDR3 DNA sequence: TGTGCCACCGCCGTGGGAGGGGATCCCCCGGAGACCCAGTACTTC.

CDR3 sequence (DNA): TGTGCCAGCAGCTTTTCTCAAGGGGTGACCGTTCCCACCGGGGAGCTGTTTTTT. It yields the protein CASSFSQGVTVPTGELFF. The J gene is TRBJ2-2, the V gene TRBV5-4; a possible D gene is TRBD1 (5 bases). Germline V gene data show CDR1 as SGHNT and CDR2 as YYREEE (reference sequence). The germline V and J ends were trimmed by 2 bases and 4 bases, with 21 bases remaining between them. CDR3 length equals 18 residues.

This clonotype was counted at least ten times. This chain connects TRBV5-4 to TRBJ2-1; D gene unclear. Germline V gene lookup returns CDR1 SGHNT and CDR2 YYREEE (reference sequence). Trimming cost V 2 bases and J 4 bases, with 7 bases left between them. The CDR3 is 13 amino acids. CDR3 region: CASSFESYNEQFF. The CDR3, as DNA: TGTGCCAGCAGCTTTGAGAGTTACAATGAGCAGTTCTTC.

This clonotype occurred a few times. This chain links TRBV6-1 with TRBJ1-4, with D perhaps TRBD1 (6 bases). CDR1 is MNHNS, CDR2 SASEGT, per germline. The CDR3 spans 14 residues. V lost 5 bases to trimming and J lost 7 bases, with 14 bases between them. The CDR3 is CASSSRGRSEKLFF. In DNA form, the CDR3 reads TGTGCCAGCAGTTCTAGGGGGAGGAGTGAAAAACTGTTTTTT.

This clonotype was recorded at least ten times. The chain recombines TRBV6-2 or TRBV6-3 with TRBJ2-7, with D possibly being TRBD1 (5 bases). Germline-derived CDR1 and CDR2 are MNHEY and SVGEGT. CDR3 length: 12 residues. V was clipped by 6 bases and J by 3 bases, with 9 bases between them. The CDR3 DNA sequence: TGTGCCAGCAGCAGACAGAACTACGAGCAGTACTTC. Translation gives CASSRQNYEQYF.

The chain couples TRBV3-1 to TRBJ1-6, with 7 nucleotides matching TRBD1. Per the germline V gene, CDR1 is LGHDT and CDR2 is YNNKEL (reference sequence). The J segment lost 11 bases and the V segment lost 4 bases, leaving 8 bases of the junction unmatched. The CDR3 spans 14 residues. CDR3 sequence (DNA): TGTGCCAGCAGCCGGGACAGCTCTTCGCCACCCCTCCACTTT. This translates into CASSRDSSSPPLHF.

At least ten counts were recorded for this clonotype. The V and J genes are TRBV4-1 and TRBJ1-2; 10 bases are a match to TRBD1. The junction had 3 bases not matched to a gene; V was cut back by 0 bases and J by 5 bases. Looked up from germline, CDR1 is MGHRA and CDR2 is YSYEKL. The CDR3 spans 15 residues. The CDR3 nucleotides are TGCGCCAGCAGCCAAGATGGGGACAGGGGATATGGCTACACCTTC. Encoded protein: CASSQDGDRGYGYTF.

This sequence joins TRBV20-1 and TRBJ2-1, with D tentatively TRBD1 or TRBD2 (6 bases each). The CDR3 is 15 residues long. Germline V lookup: CDR1 DFQATT, CDR2 SNEGSKA (reference sequence). V lost 5 bases to trimming and J lost 2 bases, with 16 bases between them. The CDR3 coding sequence is TGCAGTGCTCCGCTGACTAGGGGGGCCTACAATGAGCAGTTCTTC. Its protein product is CSAPLTRGAYNEQFF.

This clonotype was detected ten times or more. The chain joins TRBV6-1 to TRBJ2-5, with D possibly being TRBD1 (6 bases). This CDR3 is 15 amino acids long. The germline CDR1 and CDR2 sequences are MNHNS and SASEGT. Trimming cost V 10 bases and J 1 base, with 19 bases left between them. The CDR3 nucleotides read TGTGCCACCGTCCGTTGGGACACCAGCCAAGAGACCCAGTACTTC. Protein product: CATVRWDTSQETQYF.